The 15 T cell receptor beta chains below all came from one sample that was sequenced in a study of CD8+ T cells in alopecia areata. Treatment defined: oral pan-JAK inhibitor, 5-10 mg twice daily. The sequencing template was cDNA reverse transcribed from extracted RNA. Only in-frame clones appear in the TCRdb table, and some are missing; sequencing was by immunoSEQ multiplex PCR. Of 180,000 or so clones in the sample, 55% to 70% were seen once. This specimen was CD4+ T cells sorted from blood, taken at week 24, from a patient treated with tofacitinib. All receptors derive from a human donor with alopecia areata.

The V and J genes are TRBV30 and TRBJ2-3; perhaps TRBD2 as D (6 bases). The germline gives CDR1 GTSNPN, CDR2 SVGIG (reference sequence). Trimming left V 3 bases short and J 1 base short, with 11 bases between. The CDR3 length is 14 residues. CDR3 amino acids: CAWSGGLGTDTQYF. Written as DNA, the CDR3 is TGTGCCTGGAGCGGAGGGCTTGGCACAGATACGCAGTATTTT.

Worth noting for this clone: The identical CDR3 is also encoded by other nucleotide sequences in the sample. This rearrangement joins TRBV5-1 to TRBJ2-3; D is unclear. V gave up 3 bases and J gave up 1 base, with 6 bases separating them. This CDR3 is built from 13 residues. CDR1 and CDR2 from the germline V gene are SGHRS and YFSETQ. Written as DNA, the CDR3 is TGCGCCAGCAGCTACCGGGGCACAGATACGCAGTATTTT. Its protein product is CASSYRGTDTQYF.

The table lists this clone with a few counts. The V gene is TRBV27, the J gene TRBJ2-7; 9 positions agree with TRBD1. The CDR3 sequence is 13 residues long. Germline lookup yields CDR1 MNHEY and CDR2 SMNVEV (reference sequence). The ends lost 2 bases at V and 4 bases at J; junction bases unmatched: 0. The CDR3 here is CASSLDRGYEQYF. Here the CDR3 DNA reads TGTGCCAGCAGTTTAGACAGGGGGTACGAGCAGTACTTC.

The V and J genes are TRBV19 and TRBJ2-1, with 7 bases aligning to TRBD2. The CDR3 sequence is 14 residues long. Looked up from germline, CDR1 is LNHDA and CDR2 is SQIVND (reference sequence). V trimming: 6 bases; J trimming: 8 bases; junction bases outside the gene matches: 10. As DNA, the CDR3 is TGTGCCAGTAGGCCTGGACTAGGTCGGCATGAGCAGTTCTTC. Its translation: CASRPGLGRHEQFF.

This clone appeared a single time. This chain joins TRBV2 and TRBJ1-2; tentatively, D is TRBD1 (6 bases). The CDR3 is 14 amino acids. The V gene lost 5 bases and the J gene lost 7 bases, with 17 bases spanning the gap. In germline, CDR1 is SNHLY, CDR2 FYNNEI. The CDR3 bases are TGTGCCAGCAGTCAGCAAACAGGGTATGGTGGCTACACCTTC. This codes for CASSQQTGYGGYTF.

This clone was detected a few times. The chain carries TRBV9 and TRBJ1-1; D unclear. With 3 bases removed from V and 2 bases from J, the gap between germline ends came to 11 bases. This CDR3 spans 14 amino acids. CDR1 and CDR2 (germline): SGDLS, YYNGEE. CDR3 amino acids: CASSEGPTNTEAFF. CDR3 coding DNA: TGTGCCAGCAGCGAGGGTCCAACAAACACTGAAGCTTTCTTT.

The rearrangement links TRBV21-1 to TRBJ2-7; TRBD1, as called in the table, went unchecked against the DNA. TRBV21-1 is a known pseudogene. There are 13 residues in the CDR3. The CDR3 here is CATGTFCSYEQYF. CDR3 sequence (DNA): TGTGCCACCGGGACATTTTGCTCCTACGAGCAGTACTTC.

This clone was seen just once. The V gene is TRBV6-1, the J gene TRBJ1-1; 10 positions match TRBD1. J lost 0 bases, V lost 3 bases, and 4 bases had no gene match. The germline V gene encodes CDR1 MNHNS and CDR2 SASEGT. CDR3 length: 16 amino acids. The CDR3 loop reads CASSETGGRVNTEAFF. Written as DNA, the CDR3 is TGTGCCAGCAGTGAGACAGGGGGCCGGGTGAACACTGAAGCTTTCTTT.

The chain uses TRBV7-2 and TRBJ2-5; D gene ambiguous. The length of the CDR3 is 12 residues. V lost 5 bases to trimming and J lost 1 base, with 5 bases between them. Germline V lookup: CDR1 SGHTA, CDR2 FQGNSA. The CDR3 DNA sequence: TGTGCCAGCAGCCAGACCCAAGAGACCCAGTACTTC. Protein sequence: CASSQTQETQYF. The variable domain in full, completed from reference TRBV7-2 and TRBJ2-5, reads GAGVSQSPSNKVTEKGKDVELRCDPISGHTALYWYRQSLGQGLEFLIYFQGNSAPDKSGLPSDRFSAERTGGSVSTLTIQRTQQEDSAVYLCASSQTQETQYFGPGTRLLVL.

As concerns this clone: A much larger clone differs from this one at a single base, so this may be a read error. This chain uses TRBV28 with TRBJ2-7, with TRBD2 matching 8 bases. Germline assignment: CDR1 MDHEN and CDR2 SYDVKM. The length of the CDR3 is 14 residues. The CDR3 nucleotides read TGTGCCGGCAGCCCCGGGACTAGCTCCTACGAGCAGTACTTC. Encoded protein: CAGSPGTSSYEQYF.

This chain connects TRBV4-3 to TRBJ2-5, with D perhaps TRBD1 (6 bases). CDR1 and CDR2 (germline): LGHNA, YSLEER. Trimming pared 1 base from V and 4 bases from J, leaving 16 bases between. The CDR3 contains 16 residues. The CDR3 bases are TGCGCCAGCAGCCAAGGTTTAGGGGGTTCGGGAGAGACCCAGTACTTC. It translates to CASSQGLGGSGETQYF.

The chain joins TRBV30 to TRBJ1-4; 7 nucleotides agree with TRBD1. Germline V gives CDR1 GTSNPN, CDR2 SVGIG (reference sequence). The CDR3 is made up of 15 amino acids. J was trimmed by 5 bases and V by 0 bases; bases with no gene match: 6. The CDR3 region is CAWSVSDRVNEKLFF. The CDR3 nucleotides read TGTGCCTGGAGTGTCTCCGACAGGGTAAATGAAAAACTGTTTTTT.

The CDR3 DNA is TGTGCCAGCAGTGTTCAGGGCGGTCAGCCCCAGCATTTT. Its protein is CASSVQGGQPQHF. The chain joins TRBV27 to TRBJ1-5; possibly TRBD1 for D (5 bases). Trimming stripped 5 bases from V and 6 bases from J, with 11 bases between. The CDR3 runs to 13 residues. CDR1 and CDR2 (germline): MNHEY, SMNVEV (reference sequence).

This clone came up once. The chain recombines TRBV18 with TRBJ2-3; no firm D call. Germline CDR1 KGHSH, CDR2 LQKENI. Trimming removed 0 bases at V and 2 bases at J, with 9 bases between. The CDR3 is 15 amino acids. This CDR3 reads CASSPPAGLTDTQYF. CDR3 DNA: TGTGCCAGCTCACCACCGGCAGGCCTCACAGATACGCAGTATTTT.

This clone was observed a few times. The V gene is TRBV9, the J gene TRBJ2-1, with TRBD2 matching over 7 bases. Germline V gene data show CDR1 as SGDLS and CDR2 as YYNGEE. Unmatched junction bases numbered 8, after V lost 0 bases and J lost 8 bases. The CDR3 has 15 amino acids. CDR3 sequence: CASSVVGGSLDEQFF. CDR3 DNA sequence: TGTGCCAGCAGCGTAGTCGGCGGGAGTTTAGATGAGCAGTTCTTC.